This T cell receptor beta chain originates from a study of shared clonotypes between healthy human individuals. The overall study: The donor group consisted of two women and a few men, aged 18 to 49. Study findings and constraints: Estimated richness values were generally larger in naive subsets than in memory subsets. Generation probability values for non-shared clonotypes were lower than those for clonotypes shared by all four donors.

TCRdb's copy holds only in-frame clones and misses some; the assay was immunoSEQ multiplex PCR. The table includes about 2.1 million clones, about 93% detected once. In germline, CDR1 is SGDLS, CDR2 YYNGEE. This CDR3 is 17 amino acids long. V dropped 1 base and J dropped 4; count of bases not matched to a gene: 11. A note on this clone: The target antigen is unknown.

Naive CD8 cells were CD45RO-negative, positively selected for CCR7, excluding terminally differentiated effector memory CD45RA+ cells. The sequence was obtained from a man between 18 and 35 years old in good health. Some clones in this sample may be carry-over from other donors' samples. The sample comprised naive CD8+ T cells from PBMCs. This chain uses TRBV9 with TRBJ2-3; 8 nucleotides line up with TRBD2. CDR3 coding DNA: TGTGCCAGCAGCGTAACCCCCGGGAGGGCTGAGTCAGATACGCAGTATTTT. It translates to CASSVTPGRAESDTQYF.